Listed below are T cell receptor beta chains from one sample, sequenced in a study of blood T cells in healthy people across ages. TCRdb ran MiXCR on the 5' RACE reads and lists one entry per CDR3 protein. Of a few hundred thousand distinct CDR3 sequences in the sample, roughly half were seen once. The sequenced sample consisted of blood. All receptors come from a man between 60 and 75 years old in good health. CDR3s include the opening cysteine and the closing phenylalanine or tryptophan. A D gene is named only where the DNA matches it firmly. Some rows mark clone size as missing; the rest say once, few, many or name a class of expanded clone.

j_call clone_size d_call v_call cdr3_aa cdr3_nt
TRBJ2-5 NA TRBD1 TRBV6-6 CASREGQGAGETQYF TGTGCCAGCAGGGAGGGACAGGGGGCGGGAGAGACCCAGTACTTC
TRBJ2-3 few NA TRBV7-8 CASSLGGARPDTQYF TGTGCCAGCAGCTTAGGAGGCGCCCGACCGGATACGCAGTATTTT
TRBJ1-4 once NA TRBV7-2 CASSVQRGDEKLFF TGTGCCAGCAGCGTACAAAGGGGGGATGAAAAACTGTTTTTT
TRBJ2-3 many NA TRBV7-8 CASSPLLDTQYF TGTGCCAGCAGCCCTCTCTTGGATACGCAGTATTTT
TRBJ1-2 NA NA TRBV4-3 CASSLIGRPGYGYTF TGCGCCAGCAGCCTGATAGGGAGGCCTGGCTATGGCTACACCTTC
TRBJ2-1 NA NA TRBV20-1 CSAHGISNEQFF TGCAGTGCCCACGGGATCTCCAATGAGCAGTTCTTC
TRBJ2-3 many TRBD2 TRBV15 CATSRSGLAATDTQYF TGTGCCACCAGCAGATCTGGACTAGCGGCCACAGATACGCAGTATTTT
TRBJ2-7 few NA TRBV29-1 CSVVGSGEQYF TGCAGCGTTGTAGGGAGTGGCGAGCAGTACTTC
TRBJ2-3 few NA TRBV4-2 CASSPETVTQYF TGTGCCAGCAGCCCCGAGACGGTTACGCAGTATTTT
TRBJ1-2 few NA TRBV9 CASSAREEGSSGYTF TGTGCCAGCAGCGCCCGTGAGGAGGGGAGTTCTGGCTACACCTTC
TRBJ1-2 NA TRBD1 TRBV7-9 CASSLGDSANYGYTF TGTGCCAGCAGCTTAGGGGACAGTGCCAACTATGGCTACACCTTC
TRBJ2-1 NA TRBD2 TRBV7-2 CASSRTAGAYNEQFF TGTGCCAGCAGCCGAACAGCGGGGGCCTACAATGAGCAGTTCTTC
TRBJ2-1 NA NA TRBV27 CASSSVGEQFF TGTGCCAGCAGTTCCGTAGGGGAGCAGTTCTTC
TRBJ2-2 NA NA TRBV2 CATSGTPNTGELFF TGTGCCACTTCCGGGACACCTAACACCGGGGAGCTGTTTTTT
TRBJ2-1 NA TRBD1 TRBV20-1 CSASVDRGREQFF TGCAGTGCTAGTGTGGACAGGGGGCGTGAGCAGTTCTTC
TRBJ1-2 once NA TRBV10-3 CAISGASQGKTYGYTF TGTGCCATCAGTGGTGCGAGTCAGGGGAAAACCTATGGCTACACCTTC
TRBJ2-7 NA TRBD2 TRBV20-1 CSAREAGGGIYEQYF TGCAGTGCTAGAGAGGCGGGGGGCGGAATTTACGAGCAGTACTTC
TRBJ1-2 NA TRBD1 TRBV3-1 CASSPTGVMYGYTF TGTGCCAGCAGCCCTACAGGGGTTATGTATGGCTACACCTTC
TRBJ2-7 NA TRBD1 TRBV15 CATSNPQGAGYEQYF TGTGCCACCAGCAACCCCCAGGGGGCTGGCTACGAGCAGTACTTC
TRBJ2-3 NA NA TRBV7-2 CASSLVLARDTQYF TGTGCCAGCAGCTTAGTGCTAGCCCGGGATACGCAGTATTTT
TRBJ2-3 NA NA TRBV7-2 CASSAQRDTQYF TGTGCCAGCAGCGCCCAGAGAGATACGCAGTATTTT
TRBJ2-5 few NA TRBV5-1 CASSLGYSETQYF TGCGCCAGCAGCTTGGGATACTCGGAGACCCAGTACTTC
TRBJ2-3 NA NA TRBV20-1 CSALRGGDTDTQYF TGCAGTGCTCTTCGGGGTGGAGACACAGATACGCAGTATTTT
TRBJ2-3 few TRBD2 TRBV29-1 CSVLGGGTDTQYF TGCAGCGTTTTAGGCGGGGGGACCGATACGCAGTATTTT
TRBJ2-5 NA NA TRBV7-8 CASSLEAALKTQYF TGTGCCAGCAGCTTAGAGGCAGCTTTGAAGACCCAGTACTTC
TRBJ2-3 NA NA TRBV4-1 CASSQDQGRAITDTQYF TGCGCCAGCAGCCAAGATCAAGGTCGGGCCATCACAGATACGCAGTATTTT
TRBJ2-5 NA TRBD1 TRBV6-6 CASRPRQGRETQYF TGTGCCAGCAGGCCCCGACAGGGAAGAGAGACCCAGTACTTC
TRBJ2-5 few NA TRBV7-8 CASSLRLIQETQYF TGTGCCAGCAGCCTGCGCTTAATCCAAGAGACCCAGTACTTC
TRBJ2-1 NA TRBD2 TRBV27 CASSSGTSGSPNEQFF TGTGCCAGCAGTTCCGGGACTAGCGGGTCCCCCAATGAGCAGTTCTTC
TRBJ1-2 NA NA TRBV9 CASSLGGISGYTF TGTGCCAGCAGTCTTGGGGGTATCTCTGGCTACACCTTC
TRBJ1-2 NA NA TRBV21-1 CASSKRLKCGYTF TGTGCCAGCAGCAAACGGCTGAAGTGTGGCTACACCTTC
TRBJ2-3 NA TRBD2 TRBV5-6 CASSTGGGRIDTQYF TGTGCCAGCAGCACCGGGGGGGGTCGGATAGATACGCAGTATTTT
TRBJ2-7 few NA TRBV10-2 CASSRTATYEQYF TGCGCCAGCAGTAGGACAGCTACCTACGAGCAGTACTTC
TRBJ2-5 few TRBD1 TRBV12-3/TRBV12-4 CASSKGQGAETQYF TGTGCCAGCAGTAAGGGACAGGGGGCCGAGACCCAGTACTTC
TRBJ2-7 few TRBD2 TRBV12-3/TRBV12-4 CASSLGAGGTYEQYF TGTGCCAGCAGCCTCGGAGCGGGAGGGACCTACGAGCAGTACTTC
TRBJ2-7 NA TRBD1 TRBV6-1 CASSSGQGSYERYF TGTGCCAGCAGTTCCGGACAGGGGTCCTACGAGCGGTACTTC
TRBJ2-3 once NA TRBV6-5 CASSYSSGYTQYF TGTGCCAGCAGTTACTCGAGCGGGTATACGCAGTATTTT
TRBJ2-1 NA TRBD2 TRBV12-3/TRBV12-4 CASSHKTSGIGYNEQFF TGTGCCAGCAGTCATAAGACTAGCGGGATTGGGTACAATGAGCAGTTCTTC
TRBJ2-2 NA NA TRBV6-5 CASSYGKDTGELFF TGTGCCAGCAGTTACGGCAAGGACACCGGGGAGCTGTTTTTT
TRBJ2-3 NA TRBD2 TRBV5-4 CASSLRLAGNTQYF TGTGCCAGCAGCCTCAGACTAGCGGGGAATACGCAGTATTTT
TRBJ2-1 NA TRBD2 TRBV6-2/TRBV6-3 CASSYWTSYNEQFF TGTGCCAGCAGTTACTGGACTAGTTACAATGAGCAGTTCTTC